This entry describes one T cell receptor beta chain. Its antigen is unknown. There are no base qualities to consult, and no much larger clone falls within one base. This entry is derived from a study of beta chain features in type 1 diabetes listed by TCRdb under 2018. Regarding the research as a whole: No differences in mean age, gender distribution, total cell number or subset yield were found between patients and healthy donors. A total of approximately 99,000,000 sorted cells were examined across all samples, and RNA yield correlated strongly with the number of cells per subset. In the study, recently diagnosed type 1 diabetes patients and matched healthy donors were compared on the TCRB repertoires of their sorted circulating CD4+ T cell subsets. Whereas all 28 donors provided naive and central memory subsets, regulatory and stem cell-like memory subsets were isolated from just 8 patients and roughly 8 healthy donors. General findings and caveats noted by the study authors: In all four CD4+ subsets, TCRB CDR3 length was moderately but significantly shorter in type 1 diabetes patients. Because cDNA was sequenced instead of genomic DNA, highly expressing activated cells could be over-represented, though the groups showed no difference in activation or CD3 levels. Because the HLA sub-analyses included only small numbers of individuals, any influence of HLA type on TCRB rearrangement was left unresolved. PCR may preferentially amplify shorter templates, but because patient and control samples were amplified and corrected together, any resulting skew would affect both groups equally. Fewer insertions and more nucleotide deletions at VDJ recombination sites were observed in patients with type 1 diabetes, implying thymic rearrangement abnormalities. Naive, central memory and regulatory TCRB repertoires appeared to be more alike among patients than among healthy donors.

Each donor gave one peripheral blood draw, averaging roughly 120 mL, which was collected into heparinised tubes. A BD FACSAria II and a panel including CD45RO, CCR7, CD25, CD127, CD95 and CD27 were used to sort naive, central memory, regulatory and stem cell-like memory CD4+ T cells. All sorted populations exceeded 95% purity. PBMCs were separated immediately by Lymphoprep density gradient centrifugation and were stained directly, without being cultured. So that batch effects would be minimized, each experiment stained and sorted samples in pairs, pairing one healthy donor with one patient. There are 18 amino acids in the CDR3, from cysteine to phenylalanine inclusive. CDR3 DNA only is kept here, 54 bases in frame from base 1. CDR1 GTSNPN and CDR2 SVGIG are derived from the germline V gene (reference sequence). V lost 4 bases and J lost 0 bases, and the count of bases not matched to a germline gene is 15.

The entire amount of isolated RNA was reverse transcribed using the High Capacity cDNA Reverse Transcription Kit, so the sequenced TCRB transcripts were expressed ones. Deep immunoSEQ sequencing was applied to naive, central memory and regulatory T cell samples, giving an average of roughly 3.5 million total reads per sample. Sorted cells were lysed in RLT buffer, and RNA was extracted using DNase-treated RNeasy Micro or Mini kits according to cell number. Each cell subset was processed separately to prevent cross-contamination, with patient and healthy donor samples processed together. Using the immunoSEQ multiplex PCR, TCRB sequences were amplified from cDNA into 87-bp fragments spanning the CDR3 region. Sequencing of the amplicons was done on the Illumina HiSeq platform. In the authors' own workflow: Synthetic template baselines were used to correct PCR bias computationally, reads within Hamming distance 2 were collapsed together, and singletons that could not be merged were discarded. Reads were aligned against IMGT so that V, D and J genes, CDR3 length and insertions or deletions at six rearrangement sites could be assigned. Within each subset, clonotype counts were normalized to sorted cell number, and only after that were true diversity and Gini coefficients computed with the tcR R package. The overlap coefficient, calculated on TCRB nucleotide sequences, was used to quantify repertoire sharing. As a proxy for the pre-selection repertoire, out-of-frame TCRB sequences from naive cells were analyzed. TCRdb's version of the immuneACCESS table is confined to in-frame rearrangements and falls short of the full clone set. An unresolved V gene accounts for under half of the shortfall where checked; the remainder is of unknown origin. V, J and clone size reflect that table, while D and trimming were determined from the DNA. The sample records about 370,000 clones, around 16% of which are singletons. 0.019% of the sample lies in the top ten.

This sequence was found in a woman between 18 and 30 years old in good health. The rearranged segments are TRBV30 and TRBJ2-1, and 7 junctional nucleotides match TRBD2. Material for sequencing was naive CD4+ T cells from blood. What the cell subset or site label conveys for this sample: true naive CD4+ T cells. DNA sequence: TGTGCCTGGAACGGAAGGAACGGGAGGACCAACTCCTACAATGAGCAGTTCTTC. This gives the protein CAWNGRNGRTNSYNEQFF.